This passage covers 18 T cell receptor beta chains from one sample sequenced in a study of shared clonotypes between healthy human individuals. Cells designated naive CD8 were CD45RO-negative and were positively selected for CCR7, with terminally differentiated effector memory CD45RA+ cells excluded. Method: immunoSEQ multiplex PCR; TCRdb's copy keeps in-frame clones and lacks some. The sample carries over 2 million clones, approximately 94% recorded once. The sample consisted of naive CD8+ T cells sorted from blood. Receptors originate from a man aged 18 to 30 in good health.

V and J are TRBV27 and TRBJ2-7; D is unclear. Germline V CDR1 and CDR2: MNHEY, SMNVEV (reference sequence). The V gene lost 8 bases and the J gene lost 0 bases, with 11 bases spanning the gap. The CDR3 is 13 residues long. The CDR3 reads CASGPRDSYEQYF. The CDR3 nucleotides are TGTGCCAGCGGTCCGCGAGACTCCTACGAGCAGTACTTC.

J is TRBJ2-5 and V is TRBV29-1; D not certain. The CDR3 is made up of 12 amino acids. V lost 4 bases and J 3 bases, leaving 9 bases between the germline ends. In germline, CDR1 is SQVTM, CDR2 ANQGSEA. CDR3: CSVVHGEETQYF. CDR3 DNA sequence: TGCAGCGTTGTACACGGAGAAGAGACCCAGTACTTC.

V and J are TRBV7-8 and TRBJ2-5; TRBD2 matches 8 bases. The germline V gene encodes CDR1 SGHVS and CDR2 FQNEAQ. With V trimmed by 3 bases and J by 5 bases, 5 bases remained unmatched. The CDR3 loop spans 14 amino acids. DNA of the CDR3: TGTGCCAGCAGCTTGTCGGGGGGGCCGGAGACCCAGTACTTC. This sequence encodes CASSLSGGPETQYF.

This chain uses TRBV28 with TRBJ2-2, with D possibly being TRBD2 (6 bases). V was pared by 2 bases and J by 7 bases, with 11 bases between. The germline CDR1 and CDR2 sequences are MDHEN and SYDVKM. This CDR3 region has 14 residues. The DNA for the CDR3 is TGTGCCAGCAGTTTAGGCGGGGTCGACGGGGAGCTGTTTTTT. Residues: CASSLGGVDGELFF.

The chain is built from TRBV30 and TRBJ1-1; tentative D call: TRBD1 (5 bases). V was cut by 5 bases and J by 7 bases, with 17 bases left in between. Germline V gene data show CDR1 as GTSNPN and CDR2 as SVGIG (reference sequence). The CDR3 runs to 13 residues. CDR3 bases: TGTGCCTGGTCCCCCTCAGGGACTGGTGAAGCTTTCTTT. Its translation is CAWSPSGTGEAFF.

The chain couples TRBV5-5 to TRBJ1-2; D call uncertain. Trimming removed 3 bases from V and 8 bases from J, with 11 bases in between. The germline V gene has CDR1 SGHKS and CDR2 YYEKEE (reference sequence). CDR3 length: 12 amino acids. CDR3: CASSYDLKGYTF. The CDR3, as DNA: TGTGCCAGCAGCTACGACCTTAAGGGCTACACCTTC.

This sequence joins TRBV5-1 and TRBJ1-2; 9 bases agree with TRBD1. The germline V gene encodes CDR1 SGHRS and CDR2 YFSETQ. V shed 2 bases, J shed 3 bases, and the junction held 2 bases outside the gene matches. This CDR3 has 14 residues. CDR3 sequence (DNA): TGCGCCAGCAGCTTAGACAGGGGGTACTATGGCTACACCTTC. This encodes CASSLDRGYYGYTF.

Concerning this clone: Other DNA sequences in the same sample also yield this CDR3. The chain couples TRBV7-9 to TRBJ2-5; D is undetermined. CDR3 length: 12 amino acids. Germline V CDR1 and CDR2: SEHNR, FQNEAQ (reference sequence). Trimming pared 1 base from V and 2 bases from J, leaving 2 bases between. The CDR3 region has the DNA TGTGCCAGCAGCTTAGTTCAAGAGACCCAGTACTTC. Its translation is CASSLVQETQYF.

The CDR3 DNA reads as TGCGCCAGCAGTGAGCCAGACAGGGTGAGCAATCAGCCCCAGCATTTT. Its translation: CASSEPDRVSNQPQHF. The genes are TRBV10-2 and TRBJ1-5; 7 bases line up with TRBD1. The CDR3 is 16 residues long. Germline V gene sequence: CDR1 WSHSY, CDR2 SAAADI. The V gene end was trimmed by 2 bases and the J gene end by 1 base; junction bases not matched to a gene: 5.

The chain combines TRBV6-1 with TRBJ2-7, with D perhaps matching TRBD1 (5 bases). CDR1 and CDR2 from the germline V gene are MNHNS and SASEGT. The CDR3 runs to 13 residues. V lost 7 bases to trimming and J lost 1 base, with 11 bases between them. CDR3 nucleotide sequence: TGTGCCAGCAACCACAGGTTATCCTACGAGCAGTACTTC. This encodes CASNHRLSYEQYF.

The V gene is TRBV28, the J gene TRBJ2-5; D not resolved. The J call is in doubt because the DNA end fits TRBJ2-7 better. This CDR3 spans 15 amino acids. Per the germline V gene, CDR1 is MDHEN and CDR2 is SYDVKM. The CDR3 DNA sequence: TGTGCCAGCAGTTTTTACGTCGGGTTGACCTACGAGCAGTACTTC. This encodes CASSFYVGLTYEQYF.

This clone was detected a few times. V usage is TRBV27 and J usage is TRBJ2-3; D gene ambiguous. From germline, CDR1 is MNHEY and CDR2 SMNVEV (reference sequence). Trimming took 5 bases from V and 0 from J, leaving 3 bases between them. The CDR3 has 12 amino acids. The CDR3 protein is CASSKSTDTQYF. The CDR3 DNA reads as TGTGCCAGCAGTAAAAGCACAGATACGCAGTATTTT.

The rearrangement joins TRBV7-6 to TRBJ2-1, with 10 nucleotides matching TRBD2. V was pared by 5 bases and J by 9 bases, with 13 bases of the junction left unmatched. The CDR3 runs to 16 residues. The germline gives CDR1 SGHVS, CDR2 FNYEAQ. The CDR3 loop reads CASSPLAGEVGFEQFF. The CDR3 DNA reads TGTGCCAGCAGCCCCCTAGCGGGAGAGGTGGGATTTGAGCAGTTCTTC.

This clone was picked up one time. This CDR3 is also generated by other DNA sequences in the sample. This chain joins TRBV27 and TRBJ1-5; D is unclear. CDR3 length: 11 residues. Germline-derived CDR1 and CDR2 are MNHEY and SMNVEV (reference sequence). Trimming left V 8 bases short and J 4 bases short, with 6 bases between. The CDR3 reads CASGLNQPQHF. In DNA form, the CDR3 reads TGTGCCAGCGGGTTAAATCAGCCCCAGCATTTT.

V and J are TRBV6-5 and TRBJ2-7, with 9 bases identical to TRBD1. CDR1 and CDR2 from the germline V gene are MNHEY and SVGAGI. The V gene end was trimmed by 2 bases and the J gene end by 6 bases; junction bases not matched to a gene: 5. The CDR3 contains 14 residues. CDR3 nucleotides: TGTGCCAGCAGTTACGCGGACAGGGGAGGCGAGCAGTACTTC. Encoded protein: CASSYADRGGEQYF.

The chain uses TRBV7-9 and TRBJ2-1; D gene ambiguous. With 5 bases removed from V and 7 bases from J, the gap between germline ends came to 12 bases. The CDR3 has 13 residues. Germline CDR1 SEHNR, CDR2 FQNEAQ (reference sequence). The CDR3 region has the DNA TGTGCCAGCAGCCCCATCGCCGGAAATGAGCAGTTCTTC. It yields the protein CASSPIAGNEQFF.

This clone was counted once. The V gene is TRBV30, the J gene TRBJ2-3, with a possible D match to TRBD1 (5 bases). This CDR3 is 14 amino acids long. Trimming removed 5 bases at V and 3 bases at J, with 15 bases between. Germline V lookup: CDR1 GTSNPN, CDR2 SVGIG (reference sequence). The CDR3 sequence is CAWGHASYTDTQYF. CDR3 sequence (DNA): TGTGCCTGGGGACATGCCTCCTATACAGATACGCAGTATTTT.

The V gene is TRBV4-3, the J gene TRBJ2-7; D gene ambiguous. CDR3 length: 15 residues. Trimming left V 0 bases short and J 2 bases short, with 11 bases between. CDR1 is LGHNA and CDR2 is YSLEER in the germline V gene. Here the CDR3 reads CASSQERTLTYEQYF. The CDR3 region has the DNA TGCGCCAGCAGCCAAGAACGCACGCTCACCTACGAGCAGTACTTC.